This TCR beta chain was identified in a study of T-cell reconstitution after alpha-beta-depleted transplantation in children. This clonotype was observed at least ten times. Its target is unknown. Regarding the study as a whole: One year after transplant, T-cell counts and diversity came mostly from newly produced T cells.

Preparation of the TCRbeta library involved a method that used unique molecular identifiers. TCRdb processed the PCR reads anew with MiXCR; each CDR3 protein has one entry. The sample consists of approximately 290,000 distinct CDR3 sequences, under 14% of them appearing once. The CDR3 runs to 12 residues. The V end lost 3 bases, the J end lost 10 bases, and 10 bases lay between the germline ends. The germline V gene has CDR1 SNHLY and CDR2 FYNNEI. Sequenced here: peripheral blood, sampled 180 days after TCRalphabeta/CD19-depleted stem cell transplant. This TCR was sampled from a male patient aged 2-9 years who had a stem cell transplant for chronic granulomatous disease, so the T cells may come from the graft donor. The V and J genes are TRBV2 and TRBJ2-1; D is possibly TRBD1 (5 bases). The CDR3 DNA reads TGTGCCAGCAGTGATGGGGCAGGGGAGCAGTTCTTC. Amino acids: CASSDGAGEQFF.